A single sample gave rise to the 28 T cell receptor beta chains below, sequenced in a study of blood T cell repertoires in COVID-19. Method: immunoSEQ multiplex PCR; TCRdb's copy keeps in-frame clones and lacks some. This table holds 35,000 or so clones, over 70% found once. Source material: peripheral blood. These receptors were collected from a man at least 80 years old with active or convalescent COVID-19.

The sample holds a few counts of this clone. CDR3 region: CASSPGTGRNNQPQHF. For the CDR3, the DNA is TGTGCCAGTAGTCCCGGGACCGGGAGGAACAATCAGCCCCAGCATTTT. This chain uses TRBV19 with TRBJ1-5, with a tentative D call TRBD1 (5 bases). The length of the CDR3 is 16 residues. Germline V gene data show CDR1 as LNHDA and CDR2 as SQIVND (reference sequence). V was shortened by 5 bases and J by 3 bases, with 17 bases between the two germline ends.

The rearrangement uses TRBV27 and TRBJ1-3; D unresolved. The CDR3 contains 14 residues. The germline V and J ends were trimmed by 4 bases and 4 bases, with 11 bases remaining between them. Germline CDR1 reads MNHEY; CDR2 reads SMNVEV (reference sequence). The CDR3 reads CASSSIREGNTIYF. The DNA of the CDR3 is TGTGCCAGCAGTTCGATCCGTGAGGGAAACACCATATATTTT.

The V call is TRBV19, the J call TRBJ1-1; no clear D. The CDR3 is 15 residues long. Trimming cost V 0 bases and J 0 bases, with 8 bases left between them. Germline lookup yields CDR1 LNHDA and CDR2 SQIVND (reference sequence). CDR3 protein: CASSIEGSLNTEAFF. The CDR3 DNA reads TGTGCCAGTAGTATAGAGGGCAGTTTGAACACTGAAGCTTTCTTT.

The chain combines TRBV10-3 with TRBJ1-2; 10 bases line up with TRBD1. V shed 3 bases, J shed 8 bases, and the junction held 3 bases outside the gene matches. CDR1 ENHRY and CDR2 SYGVKD come from the germline V gene. The CDR3 sequence is 13 residues long. The CDR3 DNA sequence: TGTGCCATCAGTGATGGGACAGGGGCGGGCTACACCTTC. It codes for CAISDGTGAGYTF.

V is TRBV4-2 and J is TRBJ2-5, with D possibly matching TRBD2 (6 bases). The CDR3 has 17 amino acids. Germline CDR1 LGHNA, CDR2 YNFKEQ. Trimming shortened V by 0 bases and J by 1 base, and 15 bases separated the two germline ends. CDR3 nucleotide sequence: TGTGCCAGCAGCCAAGAACGGCGGGGAGACCTCCAAGAGACCCAGTACTTC. This sequence encodes CASSQERRGDLQETQYF.

V and J are TRBV25-1 and TRBJ2-3, with D unresolved. V was clipped by 5 bases and J by 1 base, with 7 bases between them. This CDR3 is built from 13 residues. Germline V lookup: CDR1 MGHDK, CDR2 SYGVNS. In DNA, the CDR3 is TGTGCCAGCAGTCCAAGAGGCACAGATACGCAGTATTTT. As protein: CASSPRGTDTQYF.

The CDR3 spells CASSQPLGGVVTQYF. For the CDR3, the DNA is TGTGCCAGCAGCCAACCTCTGGGCGGGGTTGTCACGCAGTATTTT. The chain carries TRBV3-1 (or the pseudogene TRBV3-2) and TRBJ2-3; weak D call: TRBD2 (6 bases). V lost 2 bases, J lost 9 bases, and 18 bases lay in between. The CDR3 sequence is 15 residues long. Germline V gene data show CDR1 as LGHDT and CDR2 as YNNKEL (reference sequence).

The gene calls are TRBV6-1 and TRBJ1-5, with 7 positions matching TRBD1. The CDR3 spans 15 residues. J was trimmed by 2 bases and V by 1 base; bases with no gene match: 2. Germline CDR1 MNHNS, CDR2 SASEGT. The CDR3 coding sequence is TGTGCCAGCAGTGAAGACAGGGGACGCAATCAGCCCCAGCATTTT. It specifies CASSEDRGRNQPQHF.

The V call is TRBV15, the J call TRBJ1-2; TRBD1 matches at 8 bases. Germline CDR1 LNHNV, CDR2 YYDKDF (reference sequence). CDR3 length: 14 amino acids. The V segment lost 3 bases and the J segment 3 bases; nucleotides outside the gene matches: 3. The CDR3 protein is CATSRPTGDYGYTF. CDR3 DNA sequence: TGTGCCACCAGCAGGCCGACAGGGGACTATGGCTACACCTTC.

This clone has more than one count but fewer than ten. J is TRBJ1-1 and V is TRBV6-6, with D possibly TRBD1 on 6 matching bases. Germline V lookup: CDR1 MNHNY, CDR2 SVGAGI (reference sequence). Deletions cut 6 bases from V and 0 bases from J, with 29 bases between. The CDR3 sequence is 20 residues long. The CDR3 sequence: CASSRRRGQHNILMNTEAFF. In DNA form, the CDR3 reads TGTGCCAGCAGCCGCCGACGAGGACAGCACAATATCCTCATGAACACTGAAGCTTTCTTT.

The table lists this clone with a count of one. The chain couples TRBV18 to TRBJ2-7; D is unresolved. The CDR3 runs to 14 residues. Looked up from germline, CDR1 is KGHSH and CDR2 is LQKENI. V was shortened by 1 base and J by 0 bases, with 7 bases between the two germline ends. CDR3 in amino acids: CASSPQDNSYEQYF. CDR3 in DNA: TGTGCCAGCTCACCACAAGACAACTCCTACGAGCAGTACTTC.

Only a few counts were recorded for this clone. The chain joins TRBV5-6 to TRBJ2-7; 10 positions match TRBD2. The CDR3 sequence is 11 residues long. Unmatched junction bases numbered 2, after V lost 8 bases and J lost 6 bases. Germline values: CDR1 SGHDT, CDR2 YYEEEE. This chain's CDR3 is CASSSGSEQYF. The CDR3 DNA reads TGTGCCAGTTCTAGCGGGAGCGAGCAGTACTTC.

The chain is built from TRBV11-2 and TRBJ1-1; no reliable D call. Germline V gives CDR1 SGHAT, CDR2 FQNNGV. Deletions cut 4 bases from V and 10 bases from J, with 19 bases between. The CDR3 sequence is 14 residues long. CDR3 region: CASSSHQFVGGAFF. The CDR3 region has the DNA TGTGCCAGCAGCTCACACCAATTTGTTGGAGGAGCTTTCTTT.

J is TRBJ2-7 and V is TRBV30, with D possibly TRBD1 on 5 matching bases. The ends were cut back, 1 base at V and 0 bases at J, with 7 bases in the middle. Germline CDR1 reads GTSNPN; CDR2 reads SVGIG (reference sequence). CDR3 length: 13 amino acids. The CDR3 region has the DNA TGTGCCTGGAGTGAAGACAGCTCCTACGAGCAGTACTTC. Its translation is CAWSEDSSYEQYF.

This clone turned up a few times. This chain links TRBV19 with TRBJ1-4; unclear D gene. V gave up 1 base and J gave up 3 bases, with 6 bases separating them. CDR1 and CDR2 (germline): LNHDA, SQIVND (reference sequence). The CDR3 is 14 residues long. This CDR3 is CASSIGRSNEKLFF. CDR3 sequence (DNA): TGTGCCAGTAGTATAGGGAGATCTAATGAAAAACTGTTTTTT.

The V gene is TRBV19, the J gene TRBJ1-5; D unresolved. Germline V gene lookup returns CDR1 LNHDA and CDR2 SQIVND (reference sequence). V dropped 3 bases and J dropped 7 bases, with 10 bases sitting between them. This CDR3 has 13 amino acids. The CDR3 region is CASSIILSQPQHF. DNA for the CDR3: TGTGCCAGTAGTATCATCTTGAGCCAGCCCCAGCATTTT.

This clone was counted only a few times. The chain links TRBV4-1 to TRBJ1-6; 10 nucleotides match TRBD1. With V trimmed by 4 bases and J by 10 bases, 4 bases remained unmatched. The CDR3 extends over 14 amino acids. Germline CDR1 is MGHRA and CDR2 is YSYEKL. The DNA for the CDR3 is TGCGCCAGCAGCCGAGGACAGGGGGAATCACCCCTCCACTTT. Protein: CASSRGQGESPLHF.

The genes are TRBV5-6 and TRBJ2-2, with D perhaps TRBD2 (5 bases). Germline-derived CDR1 and CDR2 are SGHDT and YYEEEE. This CDR3 comprises 16 residues. V was shortened by 6 bases and J by 1 base, with 16 bases between the two germline ends. In nucleotides, the CDR3 is TGTGCCAGCACCCCCTCCCACGGGATGAACACCGGGGAGCTGTTTTTT. As protein: CASTPSHGMNTGELFF.

The chain carries TRBV14 and TRBJ2-7; 8 bases match TRBD1. The V segment lost 3 bases and the J segment 1 base; nucleotides outside the gene matches: 5. The CDR3 runs to 15 residues. Germline CDR1 reads SGHDN; CDR2 reads FVKESK. CDR3: CASSHRGPRSYEQYF. The CDR3 DNA follows: TGTGCCAGCAGCCACAGGGGGCCCCGATCCTACGAGCAGTACTTC.

V usage is TRBV11-2 and J usage is TRBJ1-1, with D unresolved. The CDR3 consists of 14 residues. Between the trimmed V and J ends, which lost 1 base and 0 bases, there was a span of 6 bases. Germline CDR1 reads SGHAT; CDR2 reads FQNNGV. Here the CDR3 reads CASSLAGMNTEAFF. The CDR3 coding sequence is TGTGCCAGCAGCTTAGCAGGAATGAACACTGAAGCTTTCTTT.

The count of this clone is one. This rearrangement joins TRBV9 to TRBJ2-1; 8 bases line up with TRBD2. With V trimmed by 0 bases and J by 5 bases, 7 bases remained unmatched. The CDR3 contains 16 residues. From germline, CDR1 is SGDLS and CDR2 YYNGEE. CDR3 sequence (DNA): TGTGCCAGCAGCGTAGAATTGGCGGGGGGAAACAATGAGCAGTTCTTC. Its protein is CASSVELAGGNNEQFF.

This clone was seen only a few times. This rearrangement joins TRBV19 to TRBJ1-6, with D possibly being TRBD1 (6 bases). Trimming cost V 8 bases and J 7 bases, with 15 bases left between them. This CDR3 spans 14 amino acids. Germline-derived CDR1 and CDR2 are LNHDA and SQIVND (reference sequence). As DNA, the CDR3 is TGTGCCAGTTCCGGGACAACGCCAAATTCACCCCTCCACTTT. Translation gives CASSGTTPNSPLHF.

V usage is TRBV7-2 and J usage is TRBJ1-3; TRBD1 is a possible D gene (5 bases). The V end was cut by 7 bases, the J end by 4 bases, with 17 bases between. Germline CDR1 is SGHTA and CDR2 is FQGNSA. CDR3 length: 15 amino acids. CDR3 nucleotides: TGTGCCAGCACCCCGGCAGGGTTAGCCGGAAACACCATATATTTT. It is translated as CASTPAGLAGNTIYF.

This clone was picked up one time. The rearrangement uses TRBV18 and TRBJ2-5; TRBD2 matches 9 bases. The trim removed 4 bases at V and 7 bases at J, leaving 13 bases unmatched. Germline-derived CDR1 and CDR2 are KGHSH and LQKENI. The CDR3 covers 16 residues. CDR3 coding DNA: TGTGCCAGCTCACTCTCGACTAGCGGATTGGGAGGGACCCAGTACTTC. This codes for CASSLSTSGLGGTQYF.

In its sample, this clone was seen a few times. The rearrangement uses TRBV18 and TRBJ1-3; no firm D call. CDR1 KGHSH and CDR2 LQKENI come from the germline V gene. Trimming left V 3 bases short and J 4 bases short, with 13 bases between. The CDR3 totals 15 residues. CDR3 bases: TGTGCCAGCTCACCCCCGGGAGGGCGCGGAAACACCATATATTTT. Amino acids: CASSPPGGRGNTIYF.

The chain couples TRBV7-2 to TRBJ2-1; 7 nucleotides align to TRBD2. Germline V CDR1 and CDR2: SGHTA, FQGNSA. J gave up 9 bases and V 2 bases, and 7 bases lay outside the gene matches. CDR3 length: 14 amino acids. The chain's CDR3 is CASSLWAGEGEQFF. The CDR3 nucleotides are TGTGCCAGCAGCTTATGGGCGGGAGAGGGTGAGCAGTTCTTC.

The rearrangement links TRBV6-5 to TRBJ1-1; D might be TRBD1 (5 bases). The V and J ends lost 2 bases and 1 base respectively, with 8 bases between them. CDR1 MNHEY and CDR2 SVGAGI come from the germline V gene. The CDR3 is 14 amino acids. The CDR3: CASSYGGGNTEAFF. The CDR3 DNA is TGTGCCAGCAGTTACGGGGGGGGGAACACTGAAGCTTTCTTT.

The rearrangement joins TRBV5-1 to TRBJ2-3; TRBD2 agrees at 11 bases. The CDR3 runs to 16 residues. Germline CDR1 and CDR2: SGHRS and YFSETQ. Germline trimming cut 6 bases from V and 2 bases from J; bases unmatched to any gene: 8. Here the CDR3 DNA reads TGCGCCAGCACATGGCTAGCGGGGGGACCCACAGATACGCAGTATTTT. This gives the protein CASTWLAGGPTDTQYF.